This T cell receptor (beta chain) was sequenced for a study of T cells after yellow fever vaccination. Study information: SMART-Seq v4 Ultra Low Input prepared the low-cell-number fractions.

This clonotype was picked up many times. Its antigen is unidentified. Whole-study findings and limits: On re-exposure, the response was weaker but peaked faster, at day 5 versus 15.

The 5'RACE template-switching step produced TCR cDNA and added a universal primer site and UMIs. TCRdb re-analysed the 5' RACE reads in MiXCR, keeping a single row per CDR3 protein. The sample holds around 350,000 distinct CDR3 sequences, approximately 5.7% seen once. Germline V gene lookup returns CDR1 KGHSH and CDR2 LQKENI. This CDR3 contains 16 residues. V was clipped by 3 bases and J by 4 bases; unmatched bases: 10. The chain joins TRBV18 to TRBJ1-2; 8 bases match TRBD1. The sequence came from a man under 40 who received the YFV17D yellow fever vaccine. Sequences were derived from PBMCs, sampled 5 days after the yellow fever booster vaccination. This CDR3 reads CASSPGPGQESYGYTF. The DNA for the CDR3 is TGTGCCAGCTCACCGGGGCCGGGACAGGAGTCCTATGGCTACACCTTC.